The sequence of this TCR beta chain was determined in a study of blood T cell repertoires in COVID-19. The overall study: Specimens from acute and convalescent COVID-19 originated in the United States, Italy and Spain. Sources were T cells, B-cell-depleted T cells, or PBMCs; the material itself was cDNA or gDNA.

In the original workflow: By means of reference gene primer amplification, nucleated cell counts were estimated. TCRdb's copy holds only in-frame clones and misses some; the assay was immunoSEQ multiplex PCR. V and J calls and clone size are copied from that table; D and trimming were computed from the DNA. The sample has about 140,000 clones; around 83% are singletons. The CDR3 contains 13 residues. Deletions cut 0 bases from V and 2 bases from J, with 4 bases between. The germline gives CDR1 SGHDN, CDR2 FVKESK. This TCR was sampled from a woman older than 75 with acute or convalescent COVID-19. The V gene is TRBV14, the J gene TRBJ2-5; D is ambiguous. Sequencing was done on a sample of peripheral blood. CDR3 nucleotide sequence: TGTGCCAGCAGCCAAGATTCTCAAGAGACCCAGTACTTC. Amino acid sequence: CASSQDSQETQYF. Variable domain in full (rest from reference TRBV14 and TRBJ2-5): EAGVTQFPSHSVIEKGQTVTLRCDPISGHDNLYWYRRVMGKEIKFLLHFVKESKQDESGMPNNRFLAERTGGTYSTLKVQPAELEDSGVYFCASSQDSQETQYFGPGTRLLVL.